This TCR beta chain was identified in a study of shared clonotypes between healthy human individuals. The wider study: Each donor contributed plates that comprised three CD4 naive, three CD4 memory, two CD8 naive and one CD8 memory.

About this clone itself: Its antigen remains unidentified.

Whole-study results and caveats: Clonotypes which were not shared had lower generation probabilities than clonotypes that all four donors shared.

Memory CD4+ cells were the fraction left after CD45RA+ naive selection. This CDR3 comprises 15 residues. The germline CDR1 and CDR2 sequences are SGHRS and YFSETQ. Trimming left V 9 bases short and J 6 bases short, with 23 bases between. Measured with immunoSEQ multiplex PCR; TCRdb has only the in-frame clones, and not every one. The table lists approximately 1.5 million clones, roughly 98.5% of them singletons. The origin of this receptor is a man aged 25-45 years in good health. This chain uses TRBV5-1 with TRBJ2-3; D gene ambiguous. The sample was naive CD4+ T cells sorted from blood. Subset meaning: CD45RA+ positively selected. This CDR3 reads CATRISPLPTDTQYF. DNA for the CDR3: TGCGCCACCCGAATCTCCCCCCTCCCAACTGATACGCAGTATTTT.